The T cell receptor beta chain under discussion was sequenced for a study of cytomegalovirus exposure and HLA in healthy donors. CDR3 length: 13 amino acids. Trimming stripped 7 bases from V and 4 bases from J, with 13 bases between. Germline CDR1 reads MDHEN; CDR2 reads SYDVKM. PCR was performed using 60 Vbeta and 13 Jbeta primers. Data came from immunoSEQ multiplex PCR; TCRdb stores just in-frame clones and leaves some out. The sample has approximately 160,000 clones, 82% seen once. This TCR was recovered from a girl aged 5 to 17 in good health and CMV-seropositive. The chain links TRBV28 to TRBJ2-5, with a tentative D call TRBD2 (7 bases). The sequenced sample consisted of PBMCs. CDR3 nucleotides: TGTGCCAGCAAGGAGGGGGGGCTAGAGACCCAGTACTTC. Protein sequence: CASKEGGLETQYF. The full variable domain, with the rest looked up from reference TRBV28 and TRBJ2-5, is DVKVTQSSRYLVKRTGEKVFLECVQDMDHENMFWYRQDPGLGLRLIYFSYDVKMKEKGDIPEGYSVSREKKERFSLILESASTNQTSMYLCASKEGGLETQYFGPGTRLLVL.